This TCR beta chain was recorded in a study of OX40 agonist ivuxolimab in advanced cancers. Study background: At about 82% male, the cohort had a mean age of approximately 60 years, ranging from about 23 to 80.

This table comes from immunoSEQ multiplex PCR, and its TCRdb copy is limited to in-frame clones, with some not included. Here the sample spans 20,000 to 25,000 clones, around 81% being singletons. Exclusion applied to patients with autoimmune disease history or systemic immunosuppression. The length of the CDR3 is 13 residues. The germline V gene has CDR1 SGHTA and CDR2 FQGTGA. Trimming cost V 11 bases and J 4 bases, with 14 bases left between them. The material was CD4+ or CD8+ T cells sorted from blood, obtained in a trial of the OX40 agonist ivuxolimab. The rearrangement links TRBV7-3 to TRBJ2-2; D is unresolved. The origin of this receptor is an adult with an advanced solid tumor such as melanoma, head and neck, liver or kidney cancer. The CDR3 DNA sequence: TGTGCCTACGGACCGGACGGCACCGGGGAGCTGTTTTTT. Its translation is CAYGPDGTGELFF.